This T cell receptor beta chain appears in the sequencing data of a study of shared clonotypes between healthy human individuals. Turning to this clone: A far larger clone is one base from this, pointing to a likely read error. This CDR3 is missing its conserved last phenylalanine or tryptophan, likely due to a read error.

The CDR3 is made up of 13 amino acids. The germline V gene has CDR1 GTSNPN and CDR2 SVGIG (reference sequence). The V and J ends lost 3 bases and 4 bases, in that order; junction bases with no gene match: 5. The method was immunoSEQ multiplex PCR; TCRdb's version includes in-frame clones alone and lacks a portion of them. The sample has about 490,000 clones, over 70% seen once. Specimen: PBMCs. This TCR derives from a woman aged 35 to 49 in good health. Some clones in this sample may be carry-over from other donors' samples. J is TRBJ1-2 and V is TRBV30, with 7 positions matching TRBD1. In nucleotides, the CDR3 is TGTGCCTGGAGCAGACAGGGCCCCTATGGCTACACCCTC. Amino acid sequence: CAWSRQGPYGYTL.